This T cell receptor beta chain was found in a study of a mutant IDH1 vaccine in newly diagnosed glioma. Study at large: Treated patients had a mean age of around 39 years and a sex split that was roughly 60% male and approximately 38% female.

The time point denotes: week 11, during vaccination. Every vaccine dose comprised 300 ug of mutant IDH1 20-mer peptide plus topical imiquimod. For this clone: Its matching antigen is unknown.

Study results and caveats: With respect to changes in top peripheral T cell clonotypes, pseudoprogression seemed unrelated.

Generated by immunoSEQ multiplex PCR, the TCRdb table keeps only in-frame clones and is missing some. The table records some 120,000 clones, 80% of them present only once. Sequencing used PBMCs, obtained from a glioma patient whose treatment included an IDH1 peptide vaccine. The sequence derives from a man aged 40-49 years with glioma.

The CDR3 DNA reads as TGTGCCAGCAGTGACCCTTTCGGCTACACCTTC. Protein sequence: CASSDPFGYTF. The rearrangement links TRBV6-4 to TRBJ1-2; D gene ambiguous. The V end was cut by 2 bases, the J end by 8 bases, with 6 bases between. This CDR3 is built from 11 residues. Germline V CDR1 and CDR2: MRHNA, SNTAGT.